The 7 T cell receptor beta chains below come from one sample, sequenced in a study of cytomegalovirus exposure and HLA in healthy donors. Primers: 60 Vbeta forward and 13 Jbeta reverse. Libraries were prepared by immunoSEQ multiplex PCR; TCRdb keeps only in-frame clonotypes and omits some of them. The sample shows roughly 150,000 clones, 70% to 90% of them seen only once. The sequencing sample was made of PBMCs. These receptors all come from a woman aged 18 to 35 in good health and CMV-seronegative.

This chain links TRBV6-6 with TRBJ2-1; D may be TRBD2 (7 bases). The CDR3 is 13 amino acids. V was clipped by 8 bases and J by 6 bases, with 14 bases between them. Germline V gene data show CDR1 as MNHNY and CDR2 as SVGAGI (reference sequence). The CDR3 reads CASRGGALNEQFF. The DNA for the CDR3 is TGTGCCAGCCGTGGGGGGGCCCTCAATGAGCAGTTCTTC.

This clone was found once. The chain carries TRBV7-2 and TRBJ2-5; 13 bases line up with TRBD2. Germline CDR1 is SGHTA and CDR2 is FQGNSA. J gave up 4 bases and V 3 bases, and 5 bases lay outside the gene matches. The CDR3 runs 16 residues. CDR3 in amino acids: CASSFWTSGGGETQYF. Written as DNA, the CDR3 is TGTGCCAGCAGCTTTTGGACTAGCGGGGGTGGAGAGACCCAGTACTTC. The full variable domain, its missing parts supplied by reference TRBV7-2 and TRBJ2-5, is GAGVSQSPSNKVTEKGKDVELRCDPISGHTALYWYRQSLGQGLEFLIYFQGNSAPDKSGLPSDRFSAERTGGSVSTLTIQRTQQEDSAVYLCASSFWTSGGGETQYFGPGTRLLVL.

This sequence joins TRBV9 and TRBJ1-2; possibly TRBD1 for D (6 bases). CDR1 is SGDLS, CDR2 YYNGEE, per germline. The CDR3 totals 14 residues. Trimming shortened V by 4 bases and J by 4 bases, and 14 bases separated the two germline ends. The CDR3 loop reads CASSSEQGIYGYTF. The CDR3 DNA follows: TGTGCCAGCAGCTCCGAACAGGGTATCTATGGCTACACCTTC.

V gene TRBV2 combines with J gene TRBJ1-2, with 8 bases fitting TRBD1. Germline CDR1 and CDR2: SNHLY and FYNNEI. The CDR3 sequence is 12 residues long. With 4 bases clipped from V and 7 bases from J, the junction kept 2 bases outside the gene matches. The CDR3 here is CASSVDRVGYTF. CDR3 coding DNA: TGTGCCAGCAGTGTGGACAGGGTTGGCTACACCTTC.

V is TRBV10-3 and J is TRBJ1-2, with TRBD1 matching 7 bases. The V and J ends lost 2 bases and 1 base, in that order; junction bases with no gene match: 1. The CDR3 is 14 amino acids. Germline-derived CDR1 and CDR2 are ENHRY and SYGVKD. Here the CDR3 reads CAISEDRVNYGYTF. The CDR3 bases are TGTGCCATCAGTGAGGACAGGGTTAACTATGGCTACACCTTC.

The V gene is TRBV18, the J gene TRBJ1-2; TRBD1 agrees at 7 bases. Germline V gives CDR1 KGHSH, CDR2 LQKENI. The CDR3 covers 17 residues. V was clipped by 3 bases and J by 8 bases; unmatched bases: 18. The CDR3 loop is CASSPAGTAPSLGGYTF. The DNA of the CDR3 is TGTGCCAGCTCACCGGCCGGGACAGCGCCCTCGCTGGGAGGCTACACCTTC.

The chain joins TRBV5-1 to TRBJ2-7; possibly TRBD2 for D (5 bases). Trimming stripped 0 bases from V and 3 bases from J, with 7 bases between. The CDR3 totals 13 residues. Per germline, CDR1 SGHRS and CDR2 YFSETQ. The CDR3: CASSLGGGYEQYF. In DNA, the CDR3 is TGCGCCAGCAGCTTGGGCGGAGGCTACGAGCAGTACTTC.